This entry describes one T cell receptor (beta chain). The data stem from a study of T cells in tumors after PD-1 blockade. Across the study: No patient had prior checkpoint blockade, systemic immunosuppression, or radiotherapy within 4 weeks. Some patients also took daily vismodegib 150 mg during anti-PD-1 treatment.

This CDR3 has 14 residues. The ends lost 4 bases at V and 2 bases at J; junction bases unmatched: 5. The germline V gene has CDR1 SGHDT and CDR2 YYEEEE. Measured with immunoSEQ multiplex PCR; TCRdb has only the in-frame clones, and not every one. The profile shows roughly 50,000 clones, 81% of them singletons. The genes are TRBV5-6 and TRBJ1-2; 7 bases match TRBD1. This material consisted of PBMCs, taken before anti-PD-1 treatment. The sequence was collected from a human donor with basal cell carcinoma. CDR3 DNA sequence: TGTGCCAGCAGCGTTTTACAGGGGAACTATGGCTACACCTTC. The encoded protein is CASSVLQGNYGYTF.